This T cell receptor beta chain derives from a study of blood T cell repertoires in COVID-19 (dated by TCRdb to about 2020). With regard to the full study: Collaborator samples came from the United States, Italy and Spain and covered acute and convalescent phases of COVID-19. Samples were obtained from the ongoing ImmuneRACE study (first 160 participants) and from about 1,300 subjects provided by 6 global collaborators. Sample metadata almost always included a de-identified subject ID, COVID-19 status, age in years and sex. Where available, HLA class I and class II types were obtained from metadata supplied by the sample provider rather than from assay-based typing. The repertoires were made available in a free public database intended to serve as a resource for research on the immune response to SARS-CoV-2. The prospective study material was composed of cDNA or gDNA derived from T cells, B-cell-depleted T cells, or PBMCs. Deeply sampled blood TCRbeta repertoires from subjects exposed to, actively infected with, or recovered from COVID-19 were included in the dataset. The research as a whole found: The amount of clinical and demographic metadata varied by source and participant and was provided uncurated.

TCRbeta CDR3 regions were amplified from genomic DNA by means of the immunoSEQ Assay, a bias-controlled multiplex PCR. In the authors' own workflow: Nucleated cell counts per sample were estimated from amplification of reference gene primers within the assay. Sequence reads were collapsed and filtered to measure the absolute abundance of every unique TCRbeta CDR3 rearrangement. For each sample, productive Simpson clonality was calculated as the square root of Simpson's diversity index over productive rearrangements. In its TCRdb copy, this immuneACCESS table keeps in-frame sequences only and misses some clones. Where compared with another copy, unresolved V genes explain less than half of these, and the others have no known cause. V and J calls and clone size are copied from that table; D and trimming were computed from the DNA. Here the sample has approximately 40,000 clones; about 86% occur a single time. Clones ranked in the top ten supply roughly 3.8% of the sample.

One collaborating source in Seattle enrolled patients during active infection and followed them longitudinally through the course of disease. Whole blood was collected in K2EDTA tubes by collaborating institutions according to the institutions' own protocols. For TCRbeta analysis, collaborators shipped samples in one of three forms: frozen whole blood, isolated PBMCs, or DNA extracted from either of those sample types. Of note for this clone: Its antigen has not been determined. No quality values exist for individual bases; no much larger clone is one base distant.

Sequencing was performed on peripheral blood. The clonotype originates from a man aged 35 to 55 with COVID-19, enrolled during active disease.

The DNA sequence is as follows: TGTGCCAGCAGTCAGACAGGGACCACTGAAGCTTTCTTT. This codes for CASSQTGTTEAFF. The chain uses TRBV6-5 and TRBJ1-1; 7 bases in between match TRBD1. Looking up the germline V gene yields CDR1 MNHEY and CDR2 SVGAGI. Trimming accounts for 5 bases at V and 4 bases at J, while the number of junction bases matched to no gene is 4. CDR3 length: 13 amino acids, cysteine to phenylalanine. Here the CDR3 DNA is all that survives: 39 bases in frame from base 1.